A selection of T cell receptor beta chains follows, all from one sample in a study of blood T cell repertoires in COVID-19. Method: immunoSEQ multiplex PCR; TCRdb's copy keeps in-frame clones and lacks some. The data contain approximately 300,000 clones, roughly 86% of them singletons. Sequenced: peripheral blood. These receptor sequences come from a woman aged 45-60 years with acute or convalescent COVID-19. CDR3s include the opening cysteine and the closing phenylalanine or tryptophan. The D gene is left open where the match is weak. Clone size appears in some rows only: once, few, many, or a class for an expanded clone.

DNA: TGTGCCAGCTCACCCAGGGGAGATCGCGAGCAGTACTTC
CDR3: CASSPRGDREQYF
D: -
size: -
V: TRBV18
length: 13
J: TRBJ2-7

DNA: TGTGCCAGCAGTTTTGGAGGGTTCTATGGCTACACCTTC
CDR3: CASSFGGFYGYTF
D: -
size: -
V: TRBV12-3/TRBV12-4
length: 13
J: TRBJ1-2

DNA: TGCGCCAGCAGCGATGGACTAGCGGAAGCCTACGAGCAGTACTTC
CDR3: CASSDGLAEAYEQYF
D: TRBD2
size: -
V: TRBV4-3
length: 15
J: TRBJ2-7

DNA: TGTGCCAGCAGCGTTTCCGGGACTAGTACCTTCTACGAGCAGTACTTC
CDR3: CASSVSGTSTFYEQYF
D: TRBD2
size: -
V: TRBV9
length: 16
J: TRBJ2-7

DNA: TGCGCCAGCAGCTTAATACCTACAGGGGGCCCCTACGAGCAGTACTTC
CDR3: CASSLIPTGGPYEQYF
D: TRBD1
size: -
V: TRBV5-1
length: 16
J: TRBJ2-7

DNA: TGTGCCAGTAGTATAGGCGGGACAGGGGGGGTCGGGGAGCTGTTTTTT
CDR3: CASSIGGTGGVGELFF
D: TRBD1
size: -
V: TRBV19
length: 16
J: TRBJ2-2

DNA: TGTGCCAGCACCAGGCAGGGTGCGGGATGGGGTGGCTACACCTTC
CDR3: CASTRQGAGWGGYTF
D: -
size: -
V: TRBV28
length: 15
J: TRBJ1-2

DNA: TGTGCCAGCAGTTTCGTGATACAAATAAGCAGCGGGAGCTCCTACGAGCAGTACTTC
CDR3: CASSFVIQISSGSSYEQYF
D: TRBD2
size: -
V: TRBV28
length: 19
J: TRBJ2-7

DNA: TGTGCCAGCAGTGAAGGGGGACAGGGATCCGGCTACACCTTC
CDR3: CASSEGGQGSGYTF
D: TRBD1
size: -
V: TRBV2
length: 14
J: TRBJ1-2

DNA: TGTGCCAGCACCCCCCGGGGTCCCAATCAGCCCCAGCATTTT
CDR3: CASTPRGPNQPQHF
D: -
size: once
V: TRBV28
length: 14
J: TRBJ1-5

DNA: TGTGCCAGCTCAGGGGGAAGCACAGATACGCAGTATTTT
CDR3: CASSGGSTDTQYF
D: TRBD1
size: -
V: TRBV6-7
length: 13
J: TRBJ2-3

DNA: TGTGCCAGCAGACAGGGGGCGAGCGCATACAATGAGCAGTTCTTC
CDR3: CASRQGASAYNEQFF
D: TRBD1
size: -
V: TRBV6-5
length: 15
J: TRBJ2-1

DNA: TGTGCCAGCAGTTACCTGGGGAGCCCGGCTAATGGCTACACCTTC
CDR3: CASSYLGSPANGYTF
D: -
size: -
V: TRBV27
length: 15
J: TRBJ1-2

DNA: TGTGCCAGCAGCAATCGCCCCGACCTGGACAGGGGCGAGCAGTACTTC
CDR3: CASSNRPDLDRGEQYF
D: TRBD1
size: -
V: TRBV9
length: 16
J: TRBJ2-7

DNA: TGCGCCAGCAGCTTGGACACACCGAACACAGATACGCAGTATTTT
CDR3: CASSLDTPNTDTQYF
D: -
size: -
V: TRBV5-1
length: 15
J: TRBJ2-3

DNA: TGTGCCAGCACCTACAGACTAGCGGGACAAGAGACCCAGTACTTC
CDR3: CASTYRLAGQETQYF
D: TRBD2
size: -
V: TRBV6-5
length: 15
J: TRBJ2-5

DNA: TGTGCCAGCAGCTTTTCTGACAGGGCGGCCACCGGGGAGCTGTTTTTT
CDR3: CASSFSDRAATGELFF
D: TRBD1
size: few
V: TRBV7-3
length: 16
J: TRBJ2-2

DNA: TGTGCCAGCACTCGACAGGGGGCGCAAACAGATACGCAGTATTTT
CDR3: CASTRQGAQTDTQYF
D: TRBD1
size: once
V: TRBV6-5
length: 15
J: TRBJ2-3

DNA: TGTGCCAGCAGCATACTAGCGGGACGCGAAATCGACTACAATGAGCAGTTCTTC
CDR3: CASSILAGREIDYNEQFF
D: TRBD2
size: -
V: TRBV5-6
length: 18
J: TRBJ2-1

DNA: TGTGCCAGCAGCCACGGGCTAGCGGGTTACTCTGGGGCCAACGTCCTGACTTTC
CDR3: CASSHGLAGYSGANVLTF
D: TRBD2
size: -
V: TRBV27
length: 18
J: TRBJ2-6

DNA: TGTGCCAGCAGCTTGAGGGAGGGTCAGCCCCAGCATTTT
CDR3: CASSLREGQPQHF
D: -
size: -
V: TRBV7-8
length: 13
J: TRBJ1-5

DNA: TGTGCCAGCAGCTTAGGACTAGCGGGAGTCACCGGGGAGCTGTTTTTT
CDR3: CASSLGLAGVTGELFF
D: TRBD2
size: few
V: TRBV5-4
length: 16
J: TRBJ2-2